This TCR delta chain was identified during a study of Vδ1+ human thymocytes. Overall study results and limits: Thymic TRG and TRD repertoires appeared highly polyclonal.

Comment on this clone: What it binds is not known. The germline gene is not matched at one end of the junction; a read error may be the cause. The same CDR3 arises from other DNA sequences in this sample as well.

The template was reverse-transcribed extracted RNA. Pooled V-gene forward primers with one constant-region reverse primer generated the CDR3 amplicons by multiplex PCR. TCRdb re-called the multiplex PCR reads using CATT. This repertoire shows 24,000 or so delta-chain clones, less than 30% found once; its top ten account for roughly 1.5%. The CDR3 is 19 amino acids. Germline CDR1 and CDR2: TSWWSYY and QGS. This sequence originates from a boy less than two years old who had congenital heart surgery. Sequencing was performed on Vdelta1+ gamma-delta thymocytes from the thymus. Subset reported: FACS-sorted CD3+ TCRalphabeta- TCRVdelta1+ TCRVdelta2- thymocytes. The chain links TRDV1 to TRDJ1, with 7 bases matching TRDD3. CDR3 in DNA: TGTGCTCTTGGGGAAGAACCTAGGCGGATACGCCAATACACAGATAAACTCATCTTT. It codes for CALGEEPRRIRQYTDKLIF.